This T cell receptor (beta chain) came from a study of OX40 agonist ivuxolimab in advanced cancers. Study conclusions and caveats: Antigen specificity of clonally expanded peripheral T cells was not established.

This table comes from immunoSEQ multiplex PCR, and its TCRdb copy is limited to in-frame clones, with some not included. The data hold about 100,000 clones, with 70% to 90% observed a single time. About this clone itself: What it binds is not known.

The CDR3 spans 14 residues. V shed 3 bases and J 7 bases; nucleotides not matched to a gene: 8. Germline lookup yields CDR1 WNHNN and CDR2 SYGVQD (reference sequence). This chain connects TRBV10-1 to TRBJ2-5; 7 bases fit TRBD1. The receptor's source is an adult with an advanced solid tumor such as melanoma, head and neck, liver or kidney cancer. The input for sequencing was CD4+ or CD8+ T cells sorted from blood, taken in a trial of the OX40 agonist ivuxolimab. CDR3: CASSDWQGDRTQYF. The CDR3 bases are TGCGCCAGCAGTGATTGGCAGGGGGACCGGACCCAGTACTTC.